A selection of T cell receptor beta chains follows, all from one sample in a study of blood T cell repertoires in COVID-19. Repertoires were generated with immunoSEQ multiplex PCR, while TCRdb's copy carries only in-frame clones and drops some. The sample yields 140,000 or so clones, roughly 81% seen once. Source material: peripheral blood. The receptors stem from a human donor with acute or convalescent COVID-19. The donor label of this sample is uncertain. CDR3s include the opening cysteine and the closing phenylalanine or tryptophan. Each record gives: J gene, clone size, V gene, D gene, CDR3 protein, CDR3 DNA. D genes are given only for firm matches. Size is stated for part of the rows, as once, few or many counts, or as a class when the clone is expanded.

j_gene: TRBJ2-1
abundance: .
v_gene: TRBV27
d_gene: TRBD2
CDR3aa: CASSRWTSGNGNEQFF
CDR3nt: TGTGCCAGCAGTAGGTGGACTAGCGGGAATGGCAATGAGCAGTTCTTC

j_gene: TRBJ1-1
abundance: .
v_gene: TRBV29-1
d_gene: TRBD1
CDR3aa: CSVVGQGMNTEAFF
CDR3nt: TGCAGCGTTGTGGGACAGGGTATGAACACTGAAGCTTTCTTT

j_gene: TRBJ1-1
abundance: few
v_gene: TRBV19
d_gene: TRBD1
CDR3aa: CASSTITGTVNTEAFF
CDR3nt: TGTGCCAGTAGTACGATCACCGGGACAGTGAACACTGAAGCTTTCTTT

j_gene: TRBJ1-4
abundance: .
v_gene: TRBV5-1
d_gene: TRBD1
CDR3aa: CASSGKQGKEKLFF
CDR3nt: TGCGCCAGCAGCGGAAAACAGGGGAAGGAAAAACTGTTTTTT

j_gene: TRBJ1-5
abundance: .
v_gene: TRBV6-5
d_gene: TRBD1
CDR3aa: CASGTAHSNQPQHF
CDR3nt: TGTGCCAGCGGGACAGCCCATAGCAATCAGCCCCAGCATTTT

j_gene: TRBJ2-3
abundance: .
v_gene: TRBV7-2
d_gene: TRBD2
CDR3aa: CASSPQREGTDTQYF
CDR3nt: TGTGCCAGCAGCCCCCAGCGGGAAGGCACAGATACGCAGTATTTT

j_gene: TRBJ2-7
abundance: .
v_gene: TRBV19
d_gene: .
CDR3aa: CASSIGPGLSYEQYF
CDR3nt: TGTGCCAGTAGTATAGGCCCAGGACTCTCCTACGAGCAGTACTTC

j_gene: TRBJ1-6
abundance: .
v_gene: TRBV5-8
d_gene: TRBD1
CDR3aa: CASSLIGQGNSPLHF
CDR3nt: TGTGCCAGCAGCTTAATTGGACAGGGAAATTCACCCCTCCACTTT

j_gene: TRBJ1-2
abundance: .
v_gene: TRBV29-1
d_gene: .
CDR3aa: CSVNRDYGYTF
CDR3nt: TGCAGCGTTAACCGGGATTATGGCTACACCTTC

j_gene: TRBJ2-6
abundance: .
v_gene: TRBV9
d_gene: TRBD2
CDR3aa: CASSEPESGDSSGANVLTF
CDR3nt: TGTGCCAGCAGCGAACCTGAAAGCGGGGATAGCTCTGGGGCCAACGTCCTGACTTTC

j_gene: TRBJ2-5
abundance: once
v_gene: TRBV11-2
d_gene: TRBD1
CDR3aa: CASSLGQAQETQYF
CDR3nt: TGTGCCAGCAGCTTGGGACAGGCCCAAGAGACCCAGTACTTC

j_gene: TRBJ1-3
abundance: .
v_gene: TRBV24-1
d_gene: .
CDR3aa: CATSDPRVSGGNTIYF
CDR3nt: TGTGCCACCAGTGACCCCCGGGTCTCAGGAGGGAACACCATATATTTT

j_gene: TRBJ1-3
abundance: few
v_gene: TRBV28
d_gene: TRBD1
CDR3aa: CASSPGQGSGNTIYF
CDR3nt: TGTGCCAGCAGCCCAGGACAGGGCTCTGGAAACACCATATATTTT

j_gene: TRBJ2-4
abundance: .
v_gene: TRBV5-8
d_gene: TRBD2
CDR3aa: CASSPLSGGRAKNIQYF
CDR3nt: TGTGCCAGCAGCCCCCTCAGCGGGGGGCGGGCCAAAAACATTCAGTACTTC

j_gene: TRBJ1-1
abundance: .
v_gene: TRBV6-2/TRBV6-3
d_gene: .
CDR3aa: CASSDFGRLYTEAFF
CDR3nt: TGTGCCAGCAGTGACTTTGGGAGACTGTACACTGAAGCTTTCTTT

j_gene: TRBJ2-3
abundance: .
v_gene: TRBV9
d_gene: TRBD2
CDR3aa: CASSVFSGGTYTDTQYF
CDR3nt: TGTGCCAGCAGCGTATTTAGCGGGGGGACTTACACAGATACGCAGTATTTT

j_gene: TRBJ1-1
abundance: .
v_gene: TRBV4-3
d_gene: .
CDR3aa: CASSQVYGRRTEAFF
CDR3nt: TGCGCCAGCAGCCAAGTTTATGGGCGAAGGACTGAAGCTTTCTTT

j_gene: TRBJ2-1
abundance: .
v_gene: TRBV30
d_gene: TRBD1
CDR3aa: CAWSRTGFKVGYNEQFF
CDR3nt: TGTGCCTGGAGCCGGACAGGGTTTAAGGTTGGGTACAATGAGCAGTTCTTC

j_gene: TRBJ2-3
abundance: .
v_gene: TRBV9
d_gene: TRBD1
CDR3aa: CASSPRGQSIYF
CDR3nt: TGTGCCAGCAGCCCCCGGGGACAGAGCATCTATTTT

j_gene: TRBJ1-2
abundance: .
v_gene: TRBV3-1/TRBV3-2
d_gene: .
CDR3aa: CASSQSRVGYTF
CDR3nt: TGTGCCAGCAGCCAATCCCGCGTAGGCTACACCTTC

j_gene: TRBJ1-3
abundance: .
v_gene: TRBV7-6
d_gene: .
CDR3aa: CASSGQDSSGNTIYF
CDR3nt: TGTGCCAGCAGCGGCCAGGACAGTTCTGGAAACACCATATATTTT

j_gene: TRBJ1-3
abundance: .
v_gene: TRBV28
d_gene: .
CDR3aa: CASSPQGQGKRNTIYF
CDR3nt: TGTGCCAGCAGCCCCCAGGGGCAGGGGAAGAGGAACACCATATATTTT

j_gene: TRBJ1-2
abundance: .
v_gene: TRBV5-6
d_gene: TRBD1
CDR3aa: CASSARGPTGLGDGYTF
CDR3nt: TGTGCCAGCAGCGCACGGGGGCCGACAGGGCTTGGAGATGGCTACACCTTC

j_gene: TRBJ2-7
abundance: .
v_gene: TRBV15
d_gene: .
CDR3aa: CATSRESSYEQYF
CDR3nt: TGTGCCACCAGCAGAGAGAGCTCCTACGAGCAGTACTTC

j_gene: TRBJ2-2
abundance: .
v_gene: TRBV9
d_gene: TRBD1
CDR3aa: CASSVVPGGTGELFF
CDR3nt: TGTGCCAGCAGCGTAGTGCCAGGGGGCACCGGGGAGCTGTTTTTT

j_gene: TRBJ2-1
abundance: .
v_gene: TRBV4-2
d_gene: TRBD2
CDR3aa: CASSLSSGLSSYNEQFF
CDR3nt: TGTGCCAGCAGCCTCTCTAGCGGGCTCAGCTCCTACAATGAGCAGTTCTTC

j_gene: TRBJ2-1
abundance: once
v_gene: TRBV9
d_gene: .
CDR3aa: CASSVVSRVGHNEQFF
CDR3nt: TGTGCCAGCAGCGTAGTGTCGAGGGTCGGGCACAATGAGCAGTTCTTC